Following are 29 T cell receptor beta chains from one sample sequenced in a study of T-cell reconstitution after alpha-beta-depleted transplantation in children. As it was prepared, the TCRbeta library received unique molecular identifiers. TCRdb re-called the PCR reads with MiXCR, one entry per CDR3 protein. Among tens of thousands of distinct CDR3 sequences listed, about a sixth were seen once. The input for sequencing was PBMCs, mostly from graft donor cells, taken 360 days after TCRalphabeta/CD19-depleted stem cell transplant. These TCRs come from a male patient between 2 and 15 years old who had a stem cell transplant for acute lymphoblastic leukemia, so the T cells may come from the graft donor.

This clonotype came up many times. The rearrangement links TRBV12-3 or TRBV12-4 to TRBJ2-4; TRBD2 aligns across 9 bases. This CDR3 spans 17 amino acids. V lost 5 bases to trimming and J lost 1 base; unmatched junction nucleotides: 9. The CDR3 protein is CASSLISGSLAKNIQYF. The DNA for the CDR3 is TGTGCCAGCAGTCTCATTAGCGGGAGTCTTGCCAAAAACATTCAGTACTTC.

The chain recombines TRBV7-8 with TRBJ2-3, with TRBD2 as a possible D gene (5 bases). CDR3 length equals 17 residues. V gave up 5 bases and J gave up 4 bases, with 22 bases separating them. Germline-derived CDR1 and CDR2 are SGHVS and FQNEAQ. CDR3 sequence: CASSTRWHSAIPDTQYF. The CDR3 DNA is TGTGCCAGCAGCACTAGGTGGCACTCGGCTATACCAGATACGCAGTATTTT.

This clonotype was seen only a few times. The chain links TRBV5-1 to TRBJ2-7; no clear D gene. This CDR3 contains 12 residues. V lost 0 bases and J lost 3, with 4 bases in between. From germline, CDR1 is SGHRS and CDR2 YFSETQ. In DNA, the CDR3 is TGCGCCAGCAGCTTGGTTTACTACGAGCAGTACTTC. Its protein product is CASSLVYYEQYF.

This clonotype was counted at least ten times. The V and J genes are TRBV30 and TRBJ1-1; 9 nucleotides align to TRBD1. Germline values: CDR1 GTSNPN, CDR2 SVGIG (reference sequence). The CDR3 totals 13 residues. J was trimmed by 4 bases and V by 1 base; bases with no gene match: 1. This CDR3 reads CAWSGQGGTEAFF. CDR3 sequence (DNA): TGTGCCTGGAGTGGACAGGGGGGCACTGAAGCTTTCTTT.

The V gene is TRBV6-5, the J gene TRBJ2-7; D unclear. The CDR3 contains 16 residues. Per germline, CDR1 MNHEY and CDR2 SVGAGI. Trimming pared 0 bases from V and 4 bases from J, leaving 16 bases between. The CDR3 DNA follows: TGTGCCAGCAGTTACTCGAGGCCTTTTGGGAATTACGAGCAGTACTTC. It codes for CASSYSRPFGNYEQYF.

At least ten counts were recorded for this clonotype. The genes are TRBV29-1 and TRBJ2-7; 8 bases are a match to TRBD1. CDR3 length equals 14 residues. The V gene's germline CDR1 is SQVTM and CDR2 ANQGSEA. J was trimmed by 2 bases and V by 4 bases; bases with no gene match: 7. In nucleotides, the CDR3 is TGCAGCGTTGCCATGGACAGGGACACCTACGAGCAGTACTTC. Its protein is CSVAMDRDTYEQYF.

V is TRBV7-9 and J is TRBJ2-5; D is unresolved. V was cut by 5 bases and J by 3 bases, with 13 bases left in between. From germline, CDR1 is SEHNR and CDR2 FQNEAQ (reference sequence). The CDR3 runs 14 residues. This CDR3 reads CASSLLLTKETQYF. The CDR3 bases are TGTGCCAGCAGCCTCCTCCTAACCAAAGAGACCCAGTACTTC.

This clonotype has at least ten counts. This chain joins TRBV5-1 and TRBJ2-3; D ambiguous. Deletions cut 4 bases from V and 0 bases from J, with 9 bases between. CDR1 is SGHRS and CDR2 is YFSETQ in the germline V gene. The CDR3 has 14 residues. DNA of the CDR3: TGCGCCAGCAGCCTTGGCACCAGCACAGATACGCAGTATTTT. Its translation: CASSLGTSTDTQYF.

This chain links TRBV18 with TRBJ1-1, with D tentatively TRBD1 (5 bases). This CDR3 is built from 12 residues. V was pared by 3 bases and J by 6 bases, with 8 bases between. CDR1 KGHSH and CDR2 LQKENI come from the germline V gene. The CDR3 loop is CASSPAGPEAFF. The CDR3 DNA reads as TGTGCCAGCTCACCCGCGGGGCCTGAAGCTTTCTTT.

This clonotype was recorded a few times. The DNA for the CDR3 is TGTGCCAGCAGCTACAGGGCCGGGGAGCTGTTTTTT. It yields the protein CASSYRAGELFF. The chain combines TRBV6-6 with TRBJ2-2, with D possibly TRBD1 on 6 matching bases. Germline V lookup: CDR1 MNHNY, CDR2 SVGAGI (reference sequence). CDR3 size: 12 residues. V was trimmed by 6 bases and J by 6 bases, leaving 8 bases between them.

The gene calls are TRBV5-1 and TRBJ2-5, with D perhaps TRBD2 (8 bases). With 4 bases removed from V and 2 bases from J, the gap between germline ends came to 15 bases. This CDR3 spans 15 amino acids. Germline loops: CDR1 SGHRS, CDR2 YFSETQ. The CDR3 spells CASSRGGTAQETQYF. CDR3 DNA sequence: TGCGCCAGCAGCCGGGGGGGGACAGCTCAAGAGACCCAGTACTTC. The complete variable domain, with remaining parts taken from reference TRBV5-1 and TRBJ2-5, reads KAGVTQTPRYLIKTRGQQVTLSCSPISGHRSVSWYQQTPGQGLQFLFEYFSETQRNKGNFPGRFSGRQFSNSRSEMNVSTLELGDSALYLCASSRGGTAQETQYFGPGTRLLVL.

This clonotype was detected only a few times. The chain couples TRBV4-1 to TRBJ2-5; D is uncertain. The V gene lost 1 base and the J gene lost 5 bases, with 8 bases spanning the gap. Germline V gene data show CDR1 as MGHRA and CDR2 as YSYEKL. The CDR3 runs to 13 residues. The CDR3 nucleotides are TGCGCCAGCAGCCAAGGTCCTCTCGAGACCCAGTACTTC. Its translation is CASSQGPLETQYF.

This clonotype has at least ten counts. The chain is built from TRBV28 and TRBJ1-2; perhaps TRBD1 as D (6 bases). The germline CDR1 and CDR2 sequences are MDHEN and SYDVKM. With 0 bases removed from V and 1 base from J, the gap between germline ends came to 9 bases. This CDR3 comprises 15 residues. CDR3 bases: TGTGCCAGCAGTTTATGGAGGGGACATAACTATGGCTACACCTTC. Residues: CASSLWRGHNYGYTF.

This clonotype was detected only a few times. The chain employs TRBV7-9 and TRBJ2-7, with no clear D. Germline V gene sequence: CDR1 SEHNR, CDR2 FQNEAQ (reference sequence). The CDR3 loop spans 13 amino acids. The V end lost 1 base, the J end lost 0 bases, and 4 bases lay between the germline ends. In DNA form, the CDR3 reads TGTGCCAGCAGCTTAGACAGCTCCTACGAGCAGTACTTC. This gives the protein CASSLDSSYEQYF.

This clonotype was counted many times. This rearrangement joins TRBV3-1 to TRBJ2-2; 11 bases align to TRBD2. The CDR3 runs to 18 residues. The J segment lost 2 bases and the V segment lost 4 bases, leaving 9 bases of the junction unmatched. The germline gives CDR1 LGHDT, CDR2 YNNKEL (reference sequence). CDR3 region: CASSRHGTSGINTGELFF. The CDR3 coding sequence is TGTGCCAGCAGCCGGCACGGGACTAGCGGTATTAACACCGGGGAGCTGTTTTTT.

The rearrangement joins TRBV11-1 to TRBJ2-1, with D possibly being TRBD2 (5 bases). The CDR3 totals 19 residues. The germline V gene has CDR1 SGHAT and CDR2 FQDESV (reference sequence). The V end was cut by 5 bases, the J end by 0 bases, with 23 bases between. In nucleotides, the CDR3 is TGTGCCAGCAGCCTCACGGAACCGGTCGGGGTCAGCTCCTACAATGAGCAGTTCTTC. This sequence encodes CASSLTEPVGVSSYNEQFF. The full variable domain, with the rest looked up from reference TRBV11-1 and TRBJ2-1, is EAEVAQSPRYKITEKSQAVAFWCDPISGHATLYWYRQILGQGPELLVQFQDESVVDDSQLPKDRFSAERLKGVDSTLKIQPAELGDSAMYLCASSLTEPVGVSSYNEQFFGPGTRLTVL.

The rearrangement links TRBV14 to TRBJ2-3; D gene ambiguous. The V end was cut by 1 base, the J end by 5 bases, with 1 base between. The CDR3 is 11 amino acids. Germline loops: CDR1 SGHDN, CDR2 FVKESK. The CDR3, as DNA: TGTGCCAGCAGCCAAGTAGATACGCAGTATTTT. Its translation is CASSQVDTQYF.

This clonotype has only a few counts. V and J are TRBV24-1 and TRBJ2-1, with 12 bases identical to TRBD1. Trimming removed 0 bases from V and 6 bases from J; junction bases left unmatched: 5. The CDR3 extends over 17 amino acids. CDR1 is KGHDR and CDR2 is SFDVKD in the germline V gene. The CDR3 DNA sequence: TGTGCCACCAGTGATTTGCCCGGGACAGGGGGCTTCAATGAGCAGTTCTTC. Amino acid sequence: CATSDLPGTGGFNEQFF.

This clonotype was seen many times. This chain uses TRBV5-1 with TRBJ2-1; D uncertain. Germline CDR1 is SGHRS and CDR2 is YFSETQ. Trimming shortened V by 6 bases and J by 13 bases, and 23 bases separated the two germline ends. This CDR3 is 14 amino acids long. The CDR3: CASTTRLYDGNQFF. DNA of the CDR3: TGCGCCAGCACCACCCGTCTTTATGACGGAAATCAGTTCTTC.

The chain employs TRBV6-1 and TRBJ2-6; weak D call: TRBD1 (5 bases). The CDR3 totals 14 residues. V lost 6 bases and J 1 base, leaving 7 bases between the germline ends. Looked up from germline, CDR1 is MNHNS and CDR2 is SASEGT. The CDR3 coding sequence is TGTGCCAGCAGGCGACAGTCTGGGGCCAACGTCCTGACTTTC. Its translation: CASRRQSGANVLTF.

The J gene is TRBJ2-3, the V gene TRBV28; D may be TRBD2 (6 bases). The length of the CDR3 is 13 residues. CDR1 and CDR2 (germline): MDHEN, SYDVKM. V was trimmed by 8 bases and J by 7 bases, leaving 16 bases between them. CDR3 sequence: CASDFVGGYTQYF. The CDR3 DNA reads TGTGCCAGCGACTTTGTCGGGGGATATACGCAGTATTTT.

The rearrangement links TRBV20-1 to TRBJ1-1; TRBD1 matches at 8 bases. The CDR3 has 14 amino acids. V was clipped by 1 base and J by 1 base; unmatched bases: 2. The V gene's germline CDR1 is DFQATT and CDR2 SNEGSKA (reference sequence). The CDR3 loop reads CSARGDRGNTEAFF. DNA of the CDR3: TGCAGTGCTAGAGGAGACAGGGGGAACACTGAAGCTTTCTTT.

The chain uses TRBV12-3 or TRBV12-4 and TRBJ2-5; the D is unclear. This CDR3 contains 13 residues. V was trimmed by 3 bases and J by 4 bases, leaving 9 bases between them. CDR3 sequence reads: CASSFARRETQYF. CDR3 bases: TGTGCCAGCAGTTTTGCTAGGAGAGAGACCCAGTACTTC.

This clonotype was detected ten times or more. This chain uses TRBV12-3 or TRBV12-4 with TRBJ2-7, with a tentative D call TRBD1 (6 bases). There are 14 residues in the CDR3. The V end was cut by 7 bases, the J end by 1 base, with 14 bases between. The CDR3: CASTRGTGSYEQYF. The CDR3 bases are TGTGCCAGCACCAGGGGAACAGGGTCCTACGAGCAGTACTTC.

This clonotype was picked up many times. This chain uses TRBV7-9 with TRBJ1-1, with a weak D call TRBD1 (6 bases). Germline V gene sequence: CDR1 SEHNR, CDR2 FQNEAQ (reference sequence). The CDR3 covers 13 residues. Trimming stripped 8 bases from V and 4 bases from J, with 14 bases between. CDR3 in amino acids: CASRRGDGTEAFF. Written as DNA, the CDR3 is TGTGCCAGCCGCAGGGGTGACGGCACTGAAGCTTTCTTT. The whole variable domain, remainder taken from reference TRBV7-9 and TRBJ1-1, is DTGVSQNPRHKITKRGQNVTFRCDPISEHNRLYWYRQTLGQGPEFLTYFQNEAQLEKSRLLSDRFSAERPKGSFSTLEIQRTEQGDSAMYLCASRRGDGTEAFFGQGTRLTVV.

V and J are TRBV20-1 and TRBJ2-1; perhaps TRBD2 as D (5 bases). V gave up 8 bases and J gave up 4 bases, with 12 bases separating them. The CDR3 is 12 residues long. Germline V gene data show CDR1 as DFQATT and CDR2 as SNEGSKA (reference sequence). The CDR3 region is CSRAGVYNEQFF. In DNA form, the CDR3 reads TGCAGTCGGGCGGGCGTATACAATGAGCAGTTCTTC.

This clonotype was detected many times. The chain employs TRBV29-1 and TRBJ2-2, with 7 positions matching TRBD2. J was trimmed by 3 bases and V by 4 bases; bases with no gene match: 5. CDR1 and CDR2 (germline): SQVTM, ANQGSEA. CDR3 size: 14 residues. This chain's CDR3 is CSVGSGPHTGELFF. The CDR3 DNA reads as TGCAGCGTTGGTAGCGGGCCGCACACCGGGGAGCTGTTTTTT.

V gene TRBV11-1 combines with J gene TRBJ2-2, with a weak D call TRBD2 (5 bases). V was shortened by 6 bases and J by 0 bases, with 20 bases between the two germline ends. Per germline, CDR1 SGHAT and CDR2 FQDESV (reference sequence). The CDR3 consists of 18 residues. The CDR3 DNA reads TGTGCCAGCAGACGACCCCAGCGGAGTCGCGCGAACACCGGGGAGCTGTTTTTT. It translates to CASRRPQRSRANTGELFF.

This clonotype was observed many times. The V gene is TRBV12-3 or TRBV12-4, the J gene TRBJ2-3, with 7 positions matching TRBD2. The CDR3 is 15 amino acids. V gave up 4 bases and J gave up 5 bases; unmatched junction bases: 9. DNA of the CDR3: TGTGCCAGCAGTTCCCTAGCGGCGGTGGTAGATACGCAGTATTTT. This encodes CASSSLAAVVDTQYF.